This is a list of T cell receptor beta chains from one sample in a study of cytomegalovirus exposure and HLA in healthy donors. Using immunoSEQ multiplex PCR, the repertoire was profiled, and TCRdb retains in-frame clones only, with some absent. This table has around 97,000 clones, 79% appearing once. Specimen: PBMCs. The receptors derive from a man aged 50 to 59 in good health and CMV-seropositive. Each CDR3 is given with its conserved first and last residue. D genes are given only for firm matches. Some rows mark clone size as missing; the rest say once, few, many or name a class of expanded clone.

cdr3_nt cdr3_aa d_call v_call clone_size j_call
TGCAGCGTCTCCTCGGGAGGTGAGACCCAGTACTTC CSVSSGGETQYF TRBD2 TRBV29-1 - TRBJ2-5
TGTGCCAGCAGTTCTCAGGGGGCAGGGACAGATACGCAGTATTTT CASSSQGAGTDTQYF TRBD1 TRBV28 - TRBJ2-3
TGTGCCAGCACTTTCGCCTACGAGCAGTACTTC CASTFAYEQYF - TRBV28 - TRBJ2-7
TGTGCCAGTAGTATATCAAGAACAGGGAAGGGGGCCAAAAACATTCAGTACTTC CASSISRTGKGAKNIQYF - TRBV19 few TRBJ2-4
TGTGCCAGCAGTGAGACAGGGAGCTACAATGAGCAGTTCTTC CASSETGSYNEQFF TRBD1 TRBV25-1 - TRBJ2-1
TGTGCCAGCAGCTCCCAGGGGCTTAAGGAAAAACTGTTTTTT CASSSQGLKEKLFF - TRBV5-6 - TRBJ1-4
TGTGCCAGCACAGGACACGGGGGGACTGAAGCTTTCTTT CASTGHGGTEAFF - TRBV6-1 - TRBJ1-1
TGCGCCAGCAGCCGCGACAGGGACTCTGGAAACACCATATATTTT CASSRDRDSGNTIYF TRBD1 TRBV5-1 few TRBJ1-3
TGTGCCAGCAGCCTCCTAGCGGGAGCGGGAAACAATGAGCAGTTCTTC CASSLLAGAGNNEQFF TRBD2 TRBV7-3 - TRBJ2-1
TGTGCCAGCAGTTTCGGGACTCTCGGTTTGTTAGCTTTCTTT CASSFGTLGLLAFF - TRBV28 - TRBJ1-1
TGTGCCAGCAGTTTATCCGGGTGGAGCACTGAAGCTTTCTTT CASSLSGWSTEAFF - TRBV27 - TRBJ1-1
TGTGCCACCTGGACTAGCGGGACGGATACGCAGTATTTT CATWTSGTDTQYF TRBD2 TRBV27 once TRBJ2-3
TGTGCCTGGAGTGTAGTTCCGGGAGAGACCCAGTACTTC CAWSVVPGETQYF - TRBV30 - TRBJ2-5
TGTGCCAGCAGTTACGCGGCCTCCTACAATGAGCAGTTCTTC CASSYAASYNEQFF - TRBV6-5 - TRBJ2-1
TGCGCCAGCAGCTTGGGAACAGGTTGGACTGAAGCTTTCTTT CASSLGTGWTEAFF - TRBV5-1 - TRBJ1-1
TGTGCCAGCAGGGCGTGGGGGCGCGACAATGAGCAGTTCTTC CASRAWGRDNEQFF - TRBV5-4 - TRBJ2-1
TGTGCCAGCAGCTTCCGGTGGTCGGGAAACACCGGGGAGCTGTTTTTT CASSFRWSGNTGELFF - TRBV13 - TRBJ2-2
TGTGCCAGCTCACCCTTGAGTCCTGAGTTGGAGACCCAGTACTTC CASSPLSPELETQYF - TRBV18 few TRBJ2-5
TGTGCCAGCAGAAGAGGACAGGGGGAAGAGACCCAGTACTTC CASRRGQGEETQYF TRBD1 TRBV9 - TRBJ2-5
TGCGCCAGCAGCCACGGGACAGGGGGTCAGCCCCAGCATTTT CASSHGTGGQPQHF TRBD1 TRBV4-3 few TRBJ1-5
TGTGCCAGCAGTTTTCCCGGAGTACTAGCCAAAAACATTCAGTACTTC CASSFPGVLAKNIQYF - TRBV27 - TRBJ2-4
TGTGCCAGCAGCGGGCGGAAGCGGGGGGATTACAATGAGCAGTTCTTC CASSGRKRGDYNEQFF TRBD2 TRBV7-3 - TRBJ2-1
TGTGCCAGCCGACTAGCGGGGGTCAATGAGCAGTTCTTC CASRLAGVNEQFF TRBD2 TRBV19 - TRBJ2-1
TGTGCCAGCAGTTTATCGACCCAGACAGGGCATGACATGTATGAGCAGTTCTTC CASSLSTQTGHDMYEQFF TRBD1 TRBV27 once TRBJ2-1
TGTGCCAGCAGCTCACAGGGGAGAGGCTACACCTTC CASSSQGRGYTF TRBD1 TRBV11-2 - TRBJ1-2
TGTGCCAGTAGTATTCGAACTAGCGGGAGTTGGCAGTACTTC CASSIRTSGSWQYF TRBD2 TRBV19 - TRBJ2-7
TGTGCCAGCAGCGTCACAGGGGCTGGGGCCAACGTCCTGACTTTC CASSVTGAGANVLTF TRBD1 TRBV7-3 - TRBJ2-6
TGTGCCAGCAGCCGTTCGGGACAGGGGTTGAACACCGGGGAGCTGTTTTTT CASSRSGQGLNTGELFF TRBD1 TRBV7-9 - TRBJ2-2
TGCGCCACCTCACTAATTCCTAGCACAGATACGCAGTATTTT CATSLIPSTDTQYF - TRBV5-1 - TRBJ2-3
TGTGCCAGCGGGTCCCTAGCTCGTGGTTTTTTTGAGCAGTACTTC CASGSLARGFFEQYF - TRBV6-5 - TRBJ2-7
TGCGCCAGCAGCCCGGTGCTAGCGTTCAATGAGCAGTTCTTC CASSPVLAFNEQFF - TRBV4-3 - TRBJ2-1
TGTGCCAGCAGAGGACAGGGTCTCGTCTTAGGCTACACCTTC CASRGQGLVLGYTF TRBD1 TRBV2 - TRBJ1-2
TGTGCCAGCAGTGAAAGCGGCGGTAGCTCCTACGAGCAGTACTTC CASSESGGSSYEQYF - TRBV6-1 - TRBJ2-7
TGTGCAGTCCAGGATTATAGCAATCAGCCCCAGCATTTT CAVQDYSNQPQHF - TRBV28 - TRBJ1-5
TGTGCCAGCAGTTCCAGGGGGACGGAGCAGTTCTTC CASSSRGTEQFF TRBD1 TRBV6-5 - TRBJ2-1
TGTGCCAGCAGACCCGTAGCGGGATCGAACACCGGGGAGCTGTTTTTT CASRPVAGSNTGELFF TRBD2 TRBV7-2 - TRBJ2-2
TGTGCCAGCAGTTACGGAGTCTCTTACAATGAGCAGTTCTTC CASSYGVSYNEQFF - TRBV27 once TRBJ2-1
TGTGCCAGCAGCTTGAATTCTATAAGCACAGATACGCAGTATTTT CASSLNSISTDTQYF - TRBV5-4 - TRBJ2-3
TGTGCCAGCAGCTTAGGTCCGGGAGGGCCGACGGAGCAGTTCTTC CASSLGPGGPTEQFF TRBD2 TRBV7-3 - TRBJ2-1
TGTGCCAGCAGCTATGGACTAGCGGGAGGGCCCTACAATGAGCAGTTCTTC CASSYGLAGGPYNEQFF TRBD2 TRBV13 - TRBJ2-1
TGCGCCAGCAGTCAACAGGGATGGGGTGGGGGCGGCACTGAAGCTTTCTTT CASSQQGWGGGGTEAFF - TRBV5-1 - TRBJ1-1
TGTGCCAGCATTCAACCGGGACAGGGCACCGGGGAGCTGTTTTTT CASIQPGQGTGELFF TRBD1 TRBV28 - TRBJ2-2
TGTGCCAGCATGAGGACTGTGAACACCGGGGAGCTGTTTTTT CASMRTVNTGELFF - TRBV2 - TRBJ2-2
TGTGCCACCAGCAGAGATTCCCAGGGGGGCCAGCCCCAGCATTTT CATSRDSQGGQPQHF TRBD1 TRBV15 - TRBJ1-5
TGCGCCAGCAGCATCAACTACGAGCAGTACTTC CASSINYEQYF - TRBV5-1 - TRBJ2-7
TGTGCCAGCAGTTACTCTCCAGTCGACTATGGCTACACCTTC CASSYSPVDYGYTF - TRBV6-5 - TRBJ1-2
TGTGCCAGCAGCTCAAGCCCGGGGACTGGAAACACCATATATTTT CASSSSPGTGNTIYF - TRBV7-2 - TRBJ1-3
TGTGCTAGTGGTCAAGGGACTAGGGGAAGCCAAGAGACCCAGTACTTC CASGQGTRGSQETQYF TRBD2 TRBV12-5 - TRBJ2-5
TGTGCCAGCAGCCCACGGACTAGCGGGAGGGTATACGGTCGGGCCCAGTACTTC CASSPRTSGRVYGRAQYF TRBD2 TRBV7-3 - TRBJ2-5
TGTGCCAGCAGGCTACAATCAGGATTCCCCTACGAGCAGTACTTC CASRLQSGFPYEQYF - TRBV27 - TRBJ2-7
TGTGCCAGCAGCCCTAGCCAGAGCACAGATACGCAGTATTTT CASSPSQSTDTQYF - TRBV7-7 - TRBJ2-3
TGTGCCATCAGCCTCGATCGGGAGCCCTACAATGAGCAGTTCTTC CAISLDREPYNEQFF - TRBV10-3 - TRBJ2-1
TGTGCCAGTAGTGGACTAGCGGCGAGCTCTGGGGCCAACGTCCTGACTTTC CASSGLAASSGANVLTF TRBD2 TRBV19 - TRBJ2-6
TGCGCCAGCAGCTTGGGCAGGGACCAAGAGACCCAGTACTTC CASSLGRDQETQYF - TRBV5-1 - TRBJ2-5